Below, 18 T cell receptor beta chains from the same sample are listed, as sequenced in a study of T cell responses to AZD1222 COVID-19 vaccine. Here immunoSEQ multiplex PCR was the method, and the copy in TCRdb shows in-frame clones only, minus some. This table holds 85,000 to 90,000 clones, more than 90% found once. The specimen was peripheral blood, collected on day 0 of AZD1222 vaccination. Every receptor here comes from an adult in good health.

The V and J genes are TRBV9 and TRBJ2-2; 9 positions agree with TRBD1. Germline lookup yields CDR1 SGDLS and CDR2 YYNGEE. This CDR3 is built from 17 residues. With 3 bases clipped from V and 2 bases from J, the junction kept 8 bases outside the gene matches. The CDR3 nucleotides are TGTGCCAGCAGCGCCCACGACAGGGGGGCAAACACCGGGGAGCTGTTTTTT. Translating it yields CASSAHDRGANTGELFF.

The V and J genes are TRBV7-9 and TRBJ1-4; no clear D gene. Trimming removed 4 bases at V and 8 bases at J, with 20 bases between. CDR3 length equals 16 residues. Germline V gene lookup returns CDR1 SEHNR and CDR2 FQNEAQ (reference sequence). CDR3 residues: CASSYPVDNSREKLFF. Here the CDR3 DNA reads TGTGCCAGCAGCTATCCCGTCGACAATTCGCGAGAAAAACTGTTTTTT.

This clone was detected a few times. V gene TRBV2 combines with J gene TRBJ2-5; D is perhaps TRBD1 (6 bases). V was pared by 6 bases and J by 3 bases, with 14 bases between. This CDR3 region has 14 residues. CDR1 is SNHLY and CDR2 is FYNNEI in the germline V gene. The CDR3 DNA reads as TGTGCCAGCAGGGATACAGGGTTGGAAGAGACCCAGTACTTC. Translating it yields CASRDTGLEETQYF.

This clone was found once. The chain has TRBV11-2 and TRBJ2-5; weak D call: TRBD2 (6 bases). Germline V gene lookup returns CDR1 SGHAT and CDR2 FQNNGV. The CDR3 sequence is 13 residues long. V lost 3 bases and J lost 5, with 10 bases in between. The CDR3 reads CASSLEGWETQYF. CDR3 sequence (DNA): TGTGCCAGCAGCTTGGAGGGTTGGGAGACCCAGTACTTC. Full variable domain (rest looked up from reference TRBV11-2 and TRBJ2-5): EAGVAQSPRYKIIEKRQSVAFWCNPISGHATLYWYQQILGQGPKLLIQFQNNGVVDDSQLPKDRFSAERLKGVDSTLKIQPAKLEDSAVYLCASSLEGWETQYFGPGTRLLVL.

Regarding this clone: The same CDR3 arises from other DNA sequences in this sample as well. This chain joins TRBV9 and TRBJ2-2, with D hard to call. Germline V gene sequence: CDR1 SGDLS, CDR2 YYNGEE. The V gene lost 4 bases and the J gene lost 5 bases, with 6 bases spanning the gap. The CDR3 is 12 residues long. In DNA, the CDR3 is TGTGCCAGCAGCCCGACGACCGGGGAGCTGTTTTTT. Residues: CASSPTTGELFF.

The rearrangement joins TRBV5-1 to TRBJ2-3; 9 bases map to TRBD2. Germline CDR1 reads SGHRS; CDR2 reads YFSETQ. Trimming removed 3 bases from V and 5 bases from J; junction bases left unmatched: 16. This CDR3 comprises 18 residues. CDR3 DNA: TGCGCCAGCAGCTCCAGAAAATATCCGGGACTAGCAGTAGATACGCAGTATTTT. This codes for CASSSRKYPGLAVDTQYF. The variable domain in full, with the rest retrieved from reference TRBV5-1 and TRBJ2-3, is KAGVTQTPRYLIKTRGQQVTLSCSPISGHRSVSWYQQTPGQGLQFLFEYFSETQRNKGNFPGRFSGRQFSNSRSEMNVSTLELGDSALYLCASSSRKYPGLAVDTQYFGPGTRLTVL.

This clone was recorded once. The CDR3 nucleotides read TGTGCCAGCACTTCCGTCCCGGGCCAGGGGGTTGAAAAACTGTTTTTT. It yields the protein CASTSVPGQGVEKLFF. V and J are TRBV28 and TRBJ1-4, with TRBD1 matching 7 bases. Germline V gene data show CDR1 as MDHEN and CDR2 as SYDVKM. The CDR3 is made up of 16 amino acids. Trimming took 7 bases from V and 7 from J; bases not matched to a gene: 15.

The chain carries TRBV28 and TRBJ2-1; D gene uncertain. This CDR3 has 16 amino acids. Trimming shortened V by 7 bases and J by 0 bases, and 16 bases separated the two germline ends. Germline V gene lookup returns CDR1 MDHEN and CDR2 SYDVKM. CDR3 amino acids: CASIPSAASSYNEQFF. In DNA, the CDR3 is TGTGCCAGCATCCCCTCGGCGGCGAGCTCCTACAATGAGCAGTTCTTC.

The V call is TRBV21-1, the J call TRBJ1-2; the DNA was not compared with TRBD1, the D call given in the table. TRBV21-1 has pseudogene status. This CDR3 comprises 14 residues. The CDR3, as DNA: TGTGCCAGCAGCAGGGGGACAGGGAATCGCGGCTACACCTTC. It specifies CASSRGTGNRGYTF.

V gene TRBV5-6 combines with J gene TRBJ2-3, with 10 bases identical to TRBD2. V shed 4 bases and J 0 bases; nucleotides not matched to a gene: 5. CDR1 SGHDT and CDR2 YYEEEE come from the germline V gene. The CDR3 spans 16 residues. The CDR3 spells CASSVQGLASTDTQYF. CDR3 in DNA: TGTGCCAGCAGCGTACAGGGACTAGCGAGCACAGATACGCAGTATTTT.

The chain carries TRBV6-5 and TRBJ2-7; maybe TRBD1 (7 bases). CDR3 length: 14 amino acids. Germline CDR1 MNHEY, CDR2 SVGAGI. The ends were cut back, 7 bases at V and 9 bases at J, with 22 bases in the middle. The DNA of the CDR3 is TGTGCCAGCATGACAGGGACCCTCTACGGGGGGCAGTACTTC. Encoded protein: CASMTGTLYGGQYF.

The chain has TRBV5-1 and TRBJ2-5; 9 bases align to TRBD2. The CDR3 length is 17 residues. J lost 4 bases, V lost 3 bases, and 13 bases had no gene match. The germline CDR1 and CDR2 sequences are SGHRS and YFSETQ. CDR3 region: CASSSSSIAGVGETQYF. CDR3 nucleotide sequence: TGCGCCAGCAGCTCCTCCTCCATAGCGGGAGTAGGAGAGACCCAGTACTTC.

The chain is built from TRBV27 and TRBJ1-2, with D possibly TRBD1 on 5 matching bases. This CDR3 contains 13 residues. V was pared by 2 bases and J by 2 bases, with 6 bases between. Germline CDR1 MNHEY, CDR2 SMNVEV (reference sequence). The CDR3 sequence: CASSLTGNYGYTF. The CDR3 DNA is TGTGCCAGCAGTTTAACAGGAAACTATGGCTACACCTTC.

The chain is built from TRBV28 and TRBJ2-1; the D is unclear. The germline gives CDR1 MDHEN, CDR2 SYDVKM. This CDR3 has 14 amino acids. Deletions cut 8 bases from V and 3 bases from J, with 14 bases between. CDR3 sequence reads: CASLEHWGYNEQFF. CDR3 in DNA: TGTGCCAGCCTCGAGCACTGGGGCTACAATGAGCAGTTCTTC.

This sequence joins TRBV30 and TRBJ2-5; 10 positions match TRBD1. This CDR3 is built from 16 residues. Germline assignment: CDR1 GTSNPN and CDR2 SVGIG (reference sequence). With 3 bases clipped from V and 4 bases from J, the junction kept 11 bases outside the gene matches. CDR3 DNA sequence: TGTGCCTGGAGCCCCCCGGGGACAGGGGTTGCAGAGACCCAGTACTTC. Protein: CAWSPPGTGVAETQYF.

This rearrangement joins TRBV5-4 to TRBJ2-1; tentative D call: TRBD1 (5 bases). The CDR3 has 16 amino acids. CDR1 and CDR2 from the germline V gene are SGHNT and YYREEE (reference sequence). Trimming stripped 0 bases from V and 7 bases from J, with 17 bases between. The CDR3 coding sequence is TGTGCCAGCAGCTTGGAGCTCCTGGGGCAAGAAAATGAGCAGTTCTTC. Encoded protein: CASSLELLGQENEQFF.

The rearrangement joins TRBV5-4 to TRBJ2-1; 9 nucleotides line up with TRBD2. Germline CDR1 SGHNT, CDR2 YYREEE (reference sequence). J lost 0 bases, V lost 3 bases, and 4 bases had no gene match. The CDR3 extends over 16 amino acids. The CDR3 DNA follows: TGTGCCAGCAGCTCCGTAGCGGGGGCCTCCTACAATGAGCAGTTCTTC. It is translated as CASSSVAGASYNEQFF.

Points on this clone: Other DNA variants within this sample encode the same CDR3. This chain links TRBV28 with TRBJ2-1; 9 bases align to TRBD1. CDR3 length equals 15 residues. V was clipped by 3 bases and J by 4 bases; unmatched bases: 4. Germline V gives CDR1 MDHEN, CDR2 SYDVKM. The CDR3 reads CASSLGTGSYNEQFF. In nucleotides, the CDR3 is TGTGCCAGCAGTTTGGGGACAGGGTCGTACAATGAGCAGTTCTTC.